The entry below gives a single TCR beta chain sequence along with its context. Its antigen is not known. Each donor was healthy, and each was a bone marrow donor. This sample is part of a study of cytomegalovirus exposure and HLA in healthy donors. Study-wide context: Roughly 80 million unique TCRs from HLA-typed donors were held in an early data release.

Study observations and caveats: Trimming of TCR beta V- and J-genes showed a link, identified in a later analysis, to a missense DCLRE1C variant. TCR beta sequences numbering fewer than 20,000 were associated with HLA alleles at 0.05 false discovery rate in a later analysis.

CDR1 and CDR2 from the germline V gene are SGHAT and FQDESV (reference sequence). The length of the CDR3 is 17 residues. PCR involved 60 Vbeta and 13 Jbeta primers. Generated by immunoSEQ multiplex PCR, the TCRdb table keeps only in-frame clones and is missing some. The sample comprises 150,000 or so clones, almost 85% of which are singletons, and about 5% rests with the top ten. Sample: PBMCs. The receptor was derived from a man younger than 45 in good health and CMV-seropositive. V and J are TRBV11-1 and TRBJ2-7, with 14 bases aligning to TRBD2. The DNA end is more similar to TRBJ2-1, so the J call may be wrong. CDR3 nucleotides: TGTGCCAGCAGCCCCGGGACTAGCGGGAGAGCTGACAATGAGCAGTTCTTC. Protein product: CASSPGTSGRADNEQFF.